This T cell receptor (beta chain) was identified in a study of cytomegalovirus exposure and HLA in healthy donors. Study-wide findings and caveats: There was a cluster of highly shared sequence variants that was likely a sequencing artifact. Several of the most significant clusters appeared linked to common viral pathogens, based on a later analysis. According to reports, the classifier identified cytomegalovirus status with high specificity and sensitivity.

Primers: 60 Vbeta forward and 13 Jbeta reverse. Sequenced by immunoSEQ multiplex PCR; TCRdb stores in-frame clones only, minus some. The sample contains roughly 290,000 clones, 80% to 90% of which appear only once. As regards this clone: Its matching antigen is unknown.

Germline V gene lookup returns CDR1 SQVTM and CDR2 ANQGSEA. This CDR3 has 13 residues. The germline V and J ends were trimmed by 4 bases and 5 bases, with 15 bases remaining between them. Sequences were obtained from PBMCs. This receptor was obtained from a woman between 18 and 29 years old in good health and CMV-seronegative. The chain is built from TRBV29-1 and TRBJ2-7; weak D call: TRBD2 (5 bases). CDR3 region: CSVVVAGVHEQYF. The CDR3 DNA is TGCAGCGTTGTAGTAGCCGGGGTCCACGAGCAGTACTTC.